The T cell receptor beta chain described here comes from a study of T cells in Graves' hyperthyroidism and ophthalmopathy. This clonotype was counted a single time. A much more abundant neighbour one base away suggests this may be a read error. Stable hyperthyroidism: no ophthalmopathy progression over 18 months of follow-up. Researchers amplified the TCR beta CDR3 regions from RNA transcripts. The primer set for the first-round RT-PCR of the TCR CDR3 was HTBI. TCRdb re-called the multiplex PCR reads with MiXCR, one entry per CDR3 protein. The sample contains a few hundred thousand distinct CDR3 sequences, around 16% of which appear only once. The TCR comes from a woman aged 25-40 years with Graves' hyperthyroidism. Sequencing input: blood.

CDR3 nucleotide sequence: TGTGCCAGCGGGGTCGGCGAGACGGATTTCAATGAGCAGTTCTTC. Residues: CASGVGETDFNEQFF. J is TRBJ2-1 and V is TRBV28; D is ambiguous. Trimming left V 8 bases short and J 6 bases short, with 20 bases between. Looked up from germline, CDR1 is MDHEN and CDR2 is SYDVKM. This CDR3 is 15 amino acids long.